These T cell receptor beta chains were read from a single sample in a study of graft-versus-host responses after intestinal transplantation. Their antigen targets remain unknown. The repertoire was sequenced with immunoSEQ multiplex PCR; TCRdb's copy has only in-frame clones and lacks some. The table has 35,000 to 50,000 clones, 93% seen once. This sample comprised unstimulated CD8+ T cells sorted from spleen or lymph node cells, obtained before transplant. The source is a human donor who was the organ donor for an intestinal transplant. Each CDR3 is given with its conserved first and last residue. Fields, in order: V gene, clone size, D gene, J gene, CDR3 protein, CDR3 DNA. A D gene is named only where the DNA matches it firmly. Size is omitted from some rows. Given values are once, few, many or a class for expanded clones.

>TRBV4-3|NA|NA|TRBJ2-1
CASSPPDLQQFF
TGCGCCAGCAGCCCCCCGGACCTGCAGCAGTTCTTC
>TRBV9|NA|TRBD1|TRBJ1-1
CASSVGSGGTETFF
TGTGCCAGCAGCGTCGGGTCAGGGGGCACTGAAACTTTCTTT
>TRBV18|NA|TRBD2|TRBJ2-1
CASSQTLAGGYNEQFF
TGTGCCAGCTCACAAACCCTAGCGGGAGGCTACAATGAGCAGTTCTTC
>TRBV28|NA|NA|TRBJ1-1
CASRQHYLQGETEAFF
TGTGCCAGCAGACAGCATTACCTTCAGGGAGAGACTGAAGCTTTCTTT
>TRBV4-3|NA|TRBD2|TRBJ2-7
CASSPTRLAGGDEQYF
TGCGCCAGCAGCCCCACCAGACTAGCGGGAGGGGACGAGCAGTACTTC
>TRBV4-3|NA|TRBD2|TRBJ2-1
CASSQGLAGAYEQFF
TGCGCCAGCAGTCAGGGACTAGCGGGAGCCTATGAGCAGTTCTTC
>TRBV13|NA|TRBD2|TRBJ2-7
CASSVSGSPSYEQYF
TGTGCCAGCAGCGTCAGCGGGAGCCCTTCCTACGAGCAGTACTTC
>TRBV28|NA|TRBD2|TRBJ2-5
CASIPLAGSLETQYF
TGTGCCAGCATCCCGCTAGCGGGATCCCTCGAGACCCAGTACTTC
>TRBV29-1|NA|TRBD2|TRBJ2-1
CSVEGTSGSGEQFF
TGCAGCGTTGAAGGGACTAGCGGTTCAGGCGAGCAGTTCTTC
>TRBV10-3|NA|TRBD2|TRBJ2-7
CAISEAGGAVPQYF
TGTGCCATCAGTGAGGCGGGGGGGGCGGTTCCGCAGTACTTC
>TRBV5-5|NA|NA|TRBJ2-7
CASTSGPLYEQYF
TGTGCCAGCACCTCGGGGCCCCTCTACGAGCAGTACTTC
>TRBV30|NA|NA|TRBJ2-7
CAWHRSSYEQYF
TGTGCCTGGCACAGGTCCTCCTACGAGCAGTACTTC
>TRBV30|NA|NA|TRBJ1-1
CACNRGNMNTEAFF
TGTGCCTGTAATAGGGGTAATATGAACACTGAAGCTTTCTTT
>TRBV7-6|NA|TRBD2|TRBJ2-5
CASSFIAGDQETQYF
TGTGCCAGCAGCTTCATAGCGGGAGACCAAGAGACCCAGTACTTC
>TRBV5-4|once|TRBD1|TRBJ2-7
CASSPLPGQGYEQYF
TGTGCCAGCAGCCCCCTTCCGGGACAGGGCTACGAGCAGTACTTC
>TRBV9|once|NA|TRBJ2-3
CASSPLRASDTQYF
TGTGCCAGCAGCCCCCTGCGGGCCTCAGATACGCAGTATTTT
>TRBV6-5|NA|NA|TRBJ1-1
CASSYAGATEAFF
TGTGCCAGCAGTTACGCAGGGGCCACTGAAGCTTTCTTT
>TRBV7-8|NA|TRBD2|TRBJ2-7
CASGLAGGSYEQYF
TGTGCCAGCGGACTAGCGGGAGGCTCCTACGAGCAGTACTTC
>TRBV27|NA|TRBD1|TRBJ1-3
CASSPDRGSGNTIYF
TGTGCCAGCAGTCCAGACAGGGGCTCTGGAAACACCATATATTTT
>TRBV7-7|NA|NA|TRBJ2-7
CASSLLPAYYRQQYF
TGTGCCAGCAGCTTATTACCCGCGTATTACCGACAGCAGTACTTC
>TRBV7-9|once|NA|TRBJ2-2
CASSPRDGNTGELFF
TGTGCCAGCAGCCCAAGGGACGGTAACACCGGGGAGCTGTTTTTT
>TRBV5-1|NA|TRBD1|TRBJ2-7
CASSWDRPDRYEQYF
TGCGCCAGCAGCTGGGACAGGCCCGACCGATACGAGCAGTACTTC
>TRBV4-1|NA|TRBD1|TRBJ2-1
CASSEQQGSNEQFF
TGCGCCAGCAGCGAACAACAGGGGTCCAATGAGCAGTTCTTC
>TRBV6-5|NA|TRBD1|TRBJ1-2
CASSLGDREYGYTF
TGTGCCAGCAGTCTCGGGGACAGGGAATATGGCTACACCTTC
>TRBV6-1|NA|NA|TRBJ2-7
CASTKAAGSYEQYF
TGTGCCAGCACCAAGGCTGCAGGCTCCTACGAGCAGTACTTC
>TRBV23-1|NA|NA|TRBJ2-7
CASSQRPHRQGGYEQYF
TGCGCCAGCAGTCAACGTCCCCACCGACAGGGAGGATACGAGCAGTACTTC
>TRBV27|NA|NA|TRBJ2-7
CASSLTTSYEQYF
TGTGCCAGCAGTTTAACGACTAGCTACGAGCAGTACTTC
>TRBV7-9|NA|NA|TRBJ1-2
CASRPLGELYGYTF
TGTGCCAGCAGACCCTTAGGGGAGCTCTATGGCTACACCTTC
>TRBV4-1|NA|NA|TRBJ2-7
CASSQERYGGYEQYF
TGCGCCAGCAGCCAAGAACGATACGGGGGATACGAGCAGTACTTC
>TRBV4-2|NA|TRBD2|TRBJ2-4
CASSQASGNIQYF
TGTGCCAGCAGCCAAGCTAGCGGGAACATTCAGTACTTC
>TRBV5-4|NA|NA|TRBJ2-5
CASSSGTHGRETQYF
TGTGCCAGCAGCTCCGGGACCCACGGCAGGGAGACCCAGTACTTC
>TRBV28|NA|TRBD2|TRBJ2-4
CASRSGTRSSYIQYF
TGTGCCAGCAGATCCGGGACTAGATCATCATACATTCAGTACTTC
>TRBV28|NA|TRBD2|TRBJ2-3
CASSLPRSGRDTDTQYF
TGTGCCAGCAGTTTACCCCGTAGCGGGAGGGACACAGATACGCAGTATTTT